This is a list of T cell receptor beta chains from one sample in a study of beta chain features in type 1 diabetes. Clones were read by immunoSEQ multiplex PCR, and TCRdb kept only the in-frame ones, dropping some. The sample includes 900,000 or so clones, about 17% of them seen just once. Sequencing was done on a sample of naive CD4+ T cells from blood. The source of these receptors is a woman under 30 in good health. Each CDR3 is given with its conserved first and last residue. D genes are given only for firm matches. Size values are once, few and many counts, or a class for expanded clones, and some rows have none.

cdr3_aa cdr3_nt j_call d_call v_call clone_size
CASSVGASTGELFF TGTGCCAGCAGTGTCGGGGCGAGCACCGGGGAGCTGTTTTTT TRBJ2-2 NA TRBV25-1 few
CASSLGLAEETQYF TGTGCCAGCAGCCTAGGCCTAGCGGAAGAGACCCAGTACTTC TRBJ2-5 TRBD2 TRBV9 NA
CASSLGPGTSSYEQYF TGTGCCAGCAGCTTAGGTCCCGGGACGTCTTCCTACGAGCAGTACTTC TRBJ2-7 NA TRBV7-9 NA
CASSYTSGGPLFF TGTGCCAGCAGCTACACATCGGGAGGGCCTCTGTTCTTC TRBJ2-1 TRBD2 TRBV7-2 few
CASSVLAGGPYEQYF TGTGCCAGCAGCGTACTAGCGGGAGGGCCGTACGAGCAGTACTTC TRBJ2-7 TRBD2 TRBV19 NA
CASSPSGGNSYNEQFF TGTGCCAGCAGCCCCTCCGGCGGGAACTCCTACAATGAGCAGTTCTTC TRBJ2-1 NA TRBV7-6 NA
CASSIMAGGETQYF TGTGCCAGTAGTATTATGGCGGGAGGGGAGACCCAGTACTTC TRBJ2-5 TRBD2 TRBV19 NA
CASSQDQGLGFGYTF TGTGCCAGCAGCCAAGATCAGGGGCTGGGTTTTGGCTACACCTTC TRBJ1-2 NA TRBV4-2 NA
CASSFGQSPLGANVLTF TGTGCCAGCAGCTTCGGGCAGTCACCACTCGGGGCCAACGTCCTGACTTTC TRBJ2-6 NA TRBV5-6 NA
CASSLGAPTGMNTEAFF TGCGCCAGCAGCTTGGGGGCCCCCACAGGGATGAACACTGAAGCTTTCTTT TRBJ1-1 NA TRBV5-1 few
CASSLDGQHGYTF TGTGCCAGCAGCTTAGATGGGCAGCATGGCTACACCTTC TRBJ1-2 NA TRBV7-2 NA
CASSPMTGYTGELFF TGCGCCAGCAGCCCGATGACAGGTTACACCGGGGAGCTGTTTTTT TRBJ2-2 NA TRBV5-1 few
CAISESTPIGTRGHNEQFF TGTGCCATCAGTGAGTCAACCCCAATCGGGACTAGGGGCCACAATGAGCAGTTCTTC TRBJ2-1 TRBD2 TRBV10-3 few
CASSYTRTGYEQYF TGTGCCAGCAGTTACACACGAACAGGGTACGAGCAGTACTTC TRBJ2-7 NA TRBV6-6 NA
CATSRVGGTEAFF TGTGCCACCAGCAGAGTCGGGGGAACTGAAGCTTTCTTT TRBJ1-1 NA TRBV15 NA
CATSRDSGPGANVLTF TGTGCCACCAGCAGAGATTCTGGCCCTGGGGCCAACGTCCTGACTTTC TRBJ2-6 NA TRBV15 NA
CASSLELAGVNNEQFF TGTGCCAGCAGCTTGGAACTAGCGGGAGTAAACAATGAGCAGTTCTTC TRBJ2-1 TRBD2 TRBV5-4 once
CASSIGDPDRAYYGYTF TGTGCCAGTAGTATTGGTGACCCGGACAGAGCTTACTATGGCTACACCTTC TRBJ1-2 NA TRBV19 few
CASSFFGQDGYTF TGTGCCAGCAGTTTCTTTGGGCAGGATGGCTACACCTTC TRBJ1-2 NA TRBV28 NA
CSVGLGYEQFF TGCAGCGTTGGACTAGGGTATGAGCAGTTCTTC TRBJ2-1 NA TRBV29-1 NA
CASSPLSLNNEQFF TGTGCCAGCTCACCATTGTCACTTAACAATGAGCAGTTCTTC TRBJ2-1 NA TRBV18 NA